Below are 21 T cell receptor beta chains sequenced from a single sample in a study of Ad26.COV2.S vaccination and SARS-CoV-2 variants. The treatment here: roughly 19 received Ad26.COV2.S at low or high dose, single or two shots; roughly five received placebo; per-sample allocation not given. Sampling was performed 63 days after the first vaccine or placebo injection. Method: immunoSEQ multiplex PCR; TCRdb's copy keeps in-frame clones and lacks some. This sample has about 280,000 clones, with around 87% found just once. Sequenced here: peripheral blood, sampled in a trial of Ad26.COV2.S vaccine versus placebo. These receptor sequences come from a person between 18 and 60 years old who received the Ad26.COV2.S COVID-19 vaccine or a placebo.

The rearrangement joins TRBV29-1 to TRBJ1-2; TRBD1 might be the D (6 bases). CDR1 and CDR2 (germline): SQVTM, ANQGSEA. CDR3 length equals 16 residues. V gave up 4 bases and J gave up 7 bases, with 25 bases separating them. For the CDR3, the DNA is TGCAGCGTTGTTGAGCTGGCCAAACAGGGAATGGGTGGCTACACCTTC. Protein product: CSVVELAKQGMGGYTF.

The genes are TRBV7-2 and TRBJ2-1; possible D gene TRBD2, 5 bases. CDR1 SGHTA and CDR2 FQGNSA come from the germline V gene. Deletions cut 1 base from V and 4 bases from J, with 11 bases between. The CDR3 length is 15 residues. The CDR3 loop reads CASSLEAGPYNEQFF. CDR3 nucleotides: TGTGCCAGCAGCTTAGAGGCGGGCCCGTACAATGAGCAGTTCTTC.

This chain uses TRBV27 with TRBJ2-3; D remains ambiguous. This CDR3 is built from 15 residues. Germline loops: CDR1 MNHEY, CDR2 SMNVEV (reference sequence). Trimming took 3 bases from V and 0 from J, leaving 10 bases between them. The CDR3 DNA is TGTGCCAGCAGTTTCGCGGTAGCAAGCACAGATACGCAGTATTTT. It translates to CASSFAVASTDTQYF.

This clone was recorded once. The rearrangement links TRBV21-1 to TRBJ2-3; TRBD2, the table's D call, lacks a check against the DNA. TRBV21-1 constitutes a pseudogene. The CDR3 runs 17 residues. CDR3 sequence reads: CASPERLAGLSTDTQYF. The CDR3 bases are TGTGCCAGCCCTGAGCGGCTAGCGGGCCTAAGCACAGATACGCAGTATTTT.

The V gene is TRBV29-1, the J gene TRBJ2-7; unclear D gene. The germline CDR1 and CDR2 sequences are SQVTM and ANQGSEA. The CDR3 runs to 13 residues. V lost 4 bases, J lost 9 bases, and 19 bases lay in between. The CDR3 DNA is TGCAGCGTTGTCACTATTCTTCTACGAGGGCAGTACTTC. Translating it yields CSVVTILLRGQYF.

The CDR3: CASSLDTGRVNTEAFF. DNA for the CDR3: TGTGCCAGCAGCTTGGACACGGGACGGGTGAACACTGAAGCTTTCTTT. This chain uses TRBV5-4 with TRBJ1-1, with TRBD1 as a possible D gene (5 bases). Germline V gene lookup returns CDR1 SGHNT and CDR2 YYREEE (reference sequence). The CDR3 runs to 16 residues. The ends were cut back, 0 bases at V and 0 bases at J, with 12 bases in the middle. Supplemented by reference TRBV5-4 and TRBJ1-1, the full variable domain reads ETGVTQSPTHLIKTRGQQVTLRCSSQSGHNTVSWYQQALGQGPQFIFQYYREEENGRGNFPPRFSGLQFPNYSSELNVNALELDDSALYLCASSLDTGRVNTEAFFGQGTRLTVV.

This sequence joins TRBV19 and TRBJ1-2, with a possible D match to TRBD1 (6 bases). V lost 4 bases to trimming and J lost 4 bases, with 10 bases between them. CDR3 length: 13 residues. CDR1 LNHDA and CDR2 SQIVND come from the germline V gene (reference sequence). CDR3: CASSRTDIYGYTF. The DNA of the CDR3 is TGTGCCAGTAGTAGGACAGACATCTATGGCTACACCTTC. The whole variable domain, filled in from reference TRBV19 and TRBJ1-2, reads DGGITQSPKYLFRKEGQNVTLSCEQNLNHDAMYWYRQDPGQGLRLIYYSQIVNDFQKGDIAEGYSVSREKKESFPLTVTSAQKNPTAFYLCASSRTDIYGYTFGSGTRLTVV.

V and J are TRBV6-5 and TRBJ2-7; D is undetermined. Trimming took off 0 bases at V and 3 bases at J, with 9 bases between the two ends. Germline CDR1 is MNHEY and CDR2 is SVGAGI. The CDR3 loop spans 14 amino acids. In DNA form, the CDR3 reads TGTGCCAGCAGTTACTCGAGAGACTTCTACGAGCAGTACTTC. This translates into CASSYSRDFYEQYF.

This clone was found a few times. CDR3 sequence (DNA): TGTGCCAGCACCCCCGGAGGAAGTGGCAACGAGCAGTACTTC. Residues: CASTPGGSGNEQYF. The genes are TRBV6-5 and TRBJ2-7; D is possibly TRBD2 (5 bases). The germline V gene encodes CDR1 MNHEY and CDR2 SVGAGI. This CDR3 has 14 amino acids. Between the trimmed V and J ends, which lost 7 bases and 5 bases, there was a span of 18 bases.

The chain has TRBV5-1 and TRBJ1-5, with 8 bases matching TRBD1. With V trimmed by 4 bases and J by 4 bases, 7 bases remained unmatched. This CDR3 has 15 amino acids. Per germline, CDR1 SGHRS and CDR2 YFSETQ. CDR3 DNA sequence: TGCGCCAGCAGCACCGCCGGGGACAGGAATCAGCCCCAGCATTTT. It encodes CASSTAGDRNQPQHF.

This clone showed up just a few times. Other DNA sequences in the sample encode the same CDR3. V is TRBV6-2 or TRBV6-3 and J is TRBJ1-2; D may be TRBD1 (5 bases). There are 15 residues in the CDR3. Germline V gene data show CDR1 as MNHEY and CDR2 as SVGEGT. Trimming stripped 2 bases from V and 1 base from J, with 11 bases between. The CDR3 reads CASSYHQGSNYGYTF. In nucleotides, the CDR3 is TGTGCCAGCAGTTACCACCAGGGTAGTAACTATGGCTACACCTTC.

The chain combines TRBV6-6 with TRBJ1-5; 11 nucleotides line up with TRBD1. Trimming took 5 bases from V and 9 from J; bases not matched to a gene: 3. This CDR3 has 13 residues. Germline loops: CDR1 MNHNY, CDR2 SVGAGI (reference sequence). The CDR3 loop is CASSGQGAGPQHF. As DNA, the CDR3 is TGTGCCAGCAGTGGACAGGGGGCTGGGCCCCAGCATTTT.

The chain recombines TRBV10-3 with TRBJ2-7; D is uncertain. This CDR3 has 15 amino acids. Germline loops: CDR1 ENHRY, CDR2 SYGVKD. The ends were cut back, 7 bases at V and 7 bases at J, with 23 bases in the middle. The chain's CDR3 is CAINNQKVTPQEQYF. Here the CDR3 DNA reads TGTGCCATCAACAATCAAAAGGTAACCCCTCAAGAGCAGTACTTC.

The DNA for the CDR3 is TGCGCCAGCACCCCTCCACTCCTGAGCTCTGGAAACACCATATATTTT. Amino acids: CASTPPLLSSGNTIYF. J is TRBJ1-3 and V is TRBV23-1; D is unresolved. TRBV23-1 is recorded as an ORF, its role being uncertain. This CDR3 has 16 amino acids. Trimming removed 7 bases at V and 0 bases at J, with 16 bases between.

V is TRBV3-1 (or the pseudogene TRBV3-2) and J is TRBJ2-4; D might be TRBD2 (6 bases). V lost 1 base and J lost 10, with 20 bases in between. CDR1 and CDR2 from the germline V gene are LGHDT and YNNKEL (reference sequence). The CDR3 covers 16 residues. The CDR3 DNA reads TGTGCCAGCAGCCAAGGACTTAAACTAGCCAAATGGATTCAGTACTTC. This translates into CASSQGLKLAKWIQYF.

The chain employs TRBV3-1 (or the pseudogene TRBV3-2) and TRBJ1-1; D is ambiguous. CDR1 and CDR2 (germline): LGHDT, YNNKEL (reference sequence). Trimming cost V 4 bases and J 1 base, with 7 bases left between them. The CDR3 runs 13 residues. The CDR3 protein is CASSPAGNTEAFF. The CDR3 bases are TGTGCCAGCAGCCCAGCAGGGAACACTGAAGCTTTCTTT.

The chain uses TRBV6-5 and TRBJ2-7; tentatively, D is TRBD2 (6 bases). This CDR3 spans 14 amino acids. CDR1 is MNHEY and CDR2 is SVGAGI in the germline V gene. The ends were cut back, 6 bases at V and 6 bases at J, with 18 bases in the middle. DNA of the CDR3: TGTGCCAGCAGACGACCAGCCCCCGGGAGCGAGCAGTACTTC. Protein: CASRRPAPGSEQYF.

This clone was found once. V gene TRBV5-3 combines with J gene TRBJ1-6; D is ambiguous. TRBV5-3 is noted as an ORF with a role that remains uncertain. The CDR3 extends over 10 amino acids. V lost 6 bases to trimming and J lost 11 bases, with 6 bases between them. The CDR3 bases are TGTGCCAGAAAGGATACACCCCTCCACTTT. Translating gives CARKDTPLHF.

The genes are TRBV6-5 and TRBJ2-7, with D possibly matching TRBD2 (5 bases). This CDR3 region has 12 residues. CDR1 MNHEY and CDR2 SVGAGI come from the germline V gene. V was cut by 8 bases and J by 0 bases, with 8 bases left in between. As DNA, the CDR3 is TGTGCCAGCGGGAGACTCTCCTACGAGCAGTACTTC. It is translated as CASGRLSYEQYF.

This clone was recorded a few times. This rearrangement joins TRBV19 to TRBJ2-7; possible D gene TRBD1, 6 bases. Trimming took off 2 bases at V and 2 bases at J, with 16 bases between the two ends. CDR1 is LNHDA, CDR2 SQIVND, per germline (reference sequence). CDR3 length equals 16 residues. The CDR3 sequence: CASSIRTRPGAYEQYF. Here the CDR3 DNA reads TGTGCCAGTAGTATAAGAACCCGTCCAGGGGCCTACGAGCAGTACTTC. Full variable domain (remainder filled in from reference TRBV19 and TRBJ2-7): DGGITQSPKYLFRKEGQNVTLSCEQNLNHDAMYWYRQDPGQGLRLIYYSQIVNDFQKGDIAEGYSVSREKKESFPLTVTSAQKNPTAFYLCASSIRTRPGAYEQYFGPGTRLTVT.

V usage is TRBV18 and J usage is TRBJ2-3; D gene unclear. Trimming stripped 10 bases from V and 0 bases from J, with 17 bases between. The germline V gene encodes CDR1 KGHSH and CDR2 LQKENI. This CDR3 is 15 amino acids long. For the CDR3, the DNA is TGTGCCACCTCGGTTAGTGCGGCAAGCACAGATACGCAGTATTTT. As protein: CATSVSAASTDTQYF. The full variable domain, rest sourced from reference TRBV18 and TRBJ2-3, is NAGVMQNPRHLVRRRGQEARLRCSPMKGHSHVYWYRQLPEEGLKFMVYLQKENIIDESGMPKERFSAEFPKEGPSILRIQQVVRGDSAAYFCATSVSAASTDTQYFGPGTRLTVL.